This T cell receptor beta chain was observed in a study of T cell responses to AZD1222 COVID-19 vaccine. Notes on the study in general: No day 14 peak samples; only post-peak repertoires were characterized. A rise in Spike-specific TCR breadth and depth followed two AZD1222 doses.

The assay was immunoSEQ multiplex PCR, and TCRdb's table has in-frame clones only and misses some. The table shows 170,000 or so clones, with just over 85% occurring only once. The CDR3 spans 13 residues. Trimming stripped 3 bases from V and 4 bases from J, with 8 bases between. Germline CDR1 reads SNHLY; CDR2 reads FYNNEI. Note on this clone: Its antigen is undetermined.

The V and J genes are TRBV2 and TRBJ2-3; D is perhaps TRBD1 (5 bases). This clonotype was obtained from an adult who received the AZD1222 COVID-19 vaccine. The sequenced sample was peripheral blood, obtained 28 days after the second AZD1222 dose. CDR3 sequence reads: CASSDKGADTQYF. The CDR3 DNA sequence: TGTGCCAGCAGTGATAAAGGGGCAGATACGCAGTATTTT.